This T cell receptor (beta chain) was observed in a study of shared clonotypes between healthy human individuals. Study overall: Each donor had three CD4 naive, three CD4 memory, two CD8 naive and one CD8 memory plate.

Study results and caveats: In a few donors, about 5% of naive CD4 clonotypes appeared in common.

Measured with immunoSEQ multiplex PCR; TCRdb has only the in-frame clones, and not every one. The table records roughly 1.4 million clones, 98% to 99% of them present only once. Comments on this clone: Its antigen is not known.

The CDR3 has 12 amino acids. Germline lookup yields CDR1 SGHDN and CDR2 FVKESK. The ends were cut back, 3 bases at V and 4 bases at J, with 6 bases in the middle. Subsets obtained from CD4+ cells comprised CD45RA+ naive and CD45RA-negative memory cells. The clonotype originates from a man younger than 40 in good health. V gene TRBV14 combines with J gene TRBJ1-2; D unresolved. Source material: naive CD4+ T cells sorted from blood. The sample's subset: CD45RA+ positively selected. CDR3: CASSQTGYGYTF. DNA of the CDR3: TGTGCCAGCAGCCAGACCGGCTATGGCTACACCTTC.